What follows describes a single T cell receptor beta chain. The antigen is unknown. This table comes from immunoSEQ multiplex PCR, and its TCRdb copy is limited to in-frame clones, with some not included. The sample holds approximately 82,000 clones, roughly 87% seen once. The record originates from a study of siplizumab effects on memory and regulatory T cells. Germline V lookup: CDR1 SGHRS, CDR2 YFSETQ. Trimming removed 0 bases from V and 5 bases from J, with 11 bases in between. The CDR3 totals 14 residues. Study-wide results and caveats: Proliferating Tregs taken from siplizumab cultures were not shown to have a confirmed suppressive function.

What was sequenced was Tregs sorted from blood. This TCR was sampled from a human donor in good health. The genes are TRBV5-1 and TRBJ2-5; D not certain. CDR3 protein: CASSLGVIGETQYF. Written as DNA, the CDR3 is TGCGCCAGCAGCTTGGGGGTGATTGGCGAGACCCAGTACTTC.